The 21 T cell receptor beta chains presented below share a single source sample, sequenced in a study of T cells in Graves' hyperthyroidism and ophthalmopathy. Researchers amplified the TCR beta CDR3 regions from RNA transcripts. First-round RT-PCR with HTBI primers amplified the TCR CDR3 region. TCRdb ran MiXCR on the multiplex PCR reads and lists one entry per CDR3 protein. This sample has hundreds of thousands of distinct CDR3 sequences; roughly 14% occur once, and the top ten carry less than 15%. The sample consisted of blood. The receptors were gathered from a young man with Graves' ophthalmopathy.

Many counts were recorded for this clonotype. V gene TRBV20-1 combines with J gene TRBJ1-5; D gene uncertain. The length of the CDR3 is 12 residues. The germline V gene encodes CDR1 DFQATT and CDR2 SNEGSKA (reference sequence). This CDR3 is CSLKGPNQPQHF. The CDR3 DNA reads as TGCAGCTTGAAGGGCCCTAATCAGCCCCAGCATTTT.

V is TRBV5-1 and J is TRBJ2-2, with D possibly TRBD1 on 5 matching bases. Germline values: CDR1 SGHRS, CDR2 YFSETQ. This CDR3 contains 16 residues. Deletions cut 1 base from V and 0 bases from J, with 10 bases between. CDR3 sequence (DNA): TGCGCCAGCAGCTTGTTTGTGACAGCGAACACCGGGGAGCTGTTTTTT. It is translated as CASSLFVTANTGELFF.

In this sample, this clonotype turned up a few times. The chain couples TRBV11-3 to TRBJ2-6; tentatively, D is TRBD1 or TRBD2 (6 bases each). Per germline, CDR1 SGHNT and CDR2 YENEEA. Trimming left V 0 bases short and J 0 bases short, with 15 bases between. This CDR3 has 19 amino acids. CDR3 DNA: TGTGCCAGCAGCTTAGAGGGGGGCTATTTCTTCTCTGGGGCCAACGTCCTGACTTTC. Protein sequence: CASSLEGGYFFSGANVLTF.

Many counts were recorded for this clonotype. V usage is TRBV7-8 and J usage is TRBJ2-7, with D perhaps TRBD1 or TRBD2 (7 bases each). CDR1 is SGHVS, CDR2 FQNEAQ, per germline. This CDR3 region has 14 residues. V shed 2 bases and J shed 3 bases, with 11 bases lying between them. CDR3 amino acids: CASSLPGGGYEQYF. CDR3 coding DNA: TGTGCCAGCAGCTTACCAGGGGGGGGCTACGAGCAGTACTTC.

The sample holds a few counts of this clonotype. The rearrangement uses TRBV19 and TRBJ2-7, with TRBD1 matching 8 bases. Unmatched junction bases numbered 8, after V lost 4 bases and J lost 3 bases. Germline V lookup: CDR1 LNHDA, CDR2 SQIVND (reference sequence). This CDR3 spans 15 amino acids. The CDR3 loop is CASSTEGQGSYEQYF. In DNA, the CDR3 is TGTGCCAGTAGTACCGAAGGACAGGGCAGCTACGAGCAGTACTTC.

This clonotype was counted at least ten times. V usage is TRBV7-9 and J usage is TRBJ1-2; 8 bases fit TRBD1. This CDR3 region has 14 residues. J was trimmed by 7 bases and V by 1 base; bases with no gene match: 5. Germline assignment: CDR1 SEHNR and CDR2 FQNEAQ (reference sequence). CDR3 DNA sequence: TGTGCCAGCAGCTTAGGGCAGGGGGCACGTGGCTACACCTTC. It translates to CASSLGQGARGYTF.

Points on this clonotype: Possible read error: a much larger clone is one base away. The rearrangement joins TRBV5-1 to TRBJ2-3; a possible D gene is TRBD1 (5 bases). The CDR3 covers 12 residues. From germline, CDR1 is SGHRS and CDR2 YFSETQ. The ends were cut back, 5 bases at V and 12 bases at J, with 16 bases in the middle. As DNA, the CDR3 is TGCGCCAGCAGTAGTAGGACAAGATACCAGTATTTT. Protein product: CASSSRTRYQYF.

Regarding this clonotype: The junction differs from germline at one of its ends, possibly a read error. The J gene is TRBJ2-1, the V gene TRBV7-9; perhaps TRBD2 as D (6 bases). Germline V gene data show CDR1 as SEHNR and CDR2 as FQNEAQ (reference sequence). This CDR3 contains 15 residues. The CDR3 is CASSQVSVGGNEQFF. The CDR3 DNA reads TGCGCCAGCAGCCAAGTTAGCGTCGGGGGTAATGAGCAGTTCTTC.

At least ten counts were recorded for this clonotype. The J gene is TRBJ2-5, the V gene TRBV20-1, with 13 bases matching TRBD2. V trimming: 6 bases; J trimming: 5 bases; junction bases outside the gene matches: 6. Germline V gene sequence: CDR1 DFQATT, CDR2 SNEGSKA (reference sequence). The CDR3 has 14 residues. The CDR3 nucleotides read TGCAGTGCGGAACTAGCGGGGGGGCTGGAGACCCAGTACTTC. Amino acids: CSAELAGGLETQYF.

V is TRBV25-1 and J is TRBJ2-7; 7 nucleotides match TRBD1. Germline lookup yields CDR1 MGHDK and CDR2 SYGVNS. The V gene end was trimmed by 9 bases and the J gene end by 4 bases; junction bases not matched to a gene: 9. The CDR3 runs to 13 residues. CDR3: CASRGTGEYEQYF. Here the CDR3 DNA reads TGTGCCAGTAGGGGAACAGGGGAATACGAGCAGTACTTC.

This clonotype was recorded many times. V gene TRBV12-3 or TRBV12-4 combines with J gene TRBJ2-3; 11 bases line up with TRBD2. This CDR3 is 15 amino acids long. V was pared by 6 bases and J by 6 bases, with 8 bases of the junction left unmatched. The CDR3 loop reads CASRPGLADGDTQYF. The CDR3 DNA reads TGTGCCAGCAGACCGGGACTAGCGGATGGGGATACGCAGTATTTT.

The CDR3 reads CASSLPTGTNGYGYTF. CDR3 in DNA: TGTGCCAGTAGTCTCCCTACAGGGACCAACGGTTATGGCTACACCTTC. The chain joins TRBV19 to TRBJ1-2, with D perhaps TRBD1 (6 bases). This CDR3 is 16 amino acids long. CDR1 is LNHDA, CDR2 SQIVND, per germline (reference sequence). The germline V and J ends were trimmed by 5 bases and 5 bases, with 21 bases remaining between them.

This clonotype was seen many times. The rearrangement links TRBV12-3 or TRBV12-4 to TRBJ1-2; 9 bases line up with TRBD1. The CDR3 totals 14 residues. Trimming removed 2 bases from V and 6 bases from J; junction bases left unmatched: 4. The CDR3 is CASSLSGTGHGYTF. For the CDR3, the DNA is TGTGCCAGCAGTTTAAGTGGGACAGGGCATGGCTACACCTTC.

This clonotype was seen repeatedly, ten times or more. V usage is TRBV11-3 and J usage is TRBJ2-7; D uncertain. Trimming shortened V by 5 bases and J by 4 bases, and 15 bases separated the two germline ends. Germline V gene data show CDR1 as SGHNT and CDR2 as YENEEA. CDR3 length: 14 residues. The DNA for the CDR3 is TGTGCCAGCAGCCCGGAGAGGTATCCTTACGAGCAGTACTTC. This encodes CASSPERYPYEQYF.

The table lists this clonotype with a few counts. Here the CDR3 DNA reads TGTGCCAGCAGCTTCTCACTAGCGGGGGACACCGGGGAGCTGTTTTTT. Its protein product is CASSFSLAGDTGELFF. J is TRBJ2-2 and V is TRBV9; 11 bases agree with TRBD2. This CDR3 has 16 amino acids. With 4 bases clipped from V and 3 bases from J, the junction kept 5 bases outside the gene matches. Germline CDR1 reads SGDLS; CDR2 reads YYNGEE.

This clonotype was picked up many times. The chain carries TRBV20-1 and TRBJ1-5, with D maybe TRBD1 (5 bases). Germline lookup yields CDR1 DFQATT and CDR2 SNEGSKA (reference sequence). The CDR3 spans 15 residues. Trimming cost V 4 bases and J 4 bases, with 17 bases left between them. CDR3: CSATGTPQRNQPQHF. The CDR3 coding sequence is TGCAGTGCTACCGGGACCCCCCAAAGGAATCAGCCCCAGCATTTT.

At least ten counts were recorded for this clonotype. The chain uses TRBV5-6 and TRBJ1-2; 9 nucleotides align to TRBD1. CDR1 and CDR2 from the germline V gene are SGHDT and YYEEEE. Trimming removed 4 bases from V and 5 bases from J; junction bases left unmatched: 15. CDR3 length equals 17 residues. CDR3 sequence reads: CASSAPGQGTRSYGYTF. CDR3 DNA: TGTGCCAGCAGCGCTCCGGGACAGGGTACGCGGTCTTATGGCTACACCTTC.

This clonotype was counted between two and nine times. The chain joins TRBV6-4 to TRBJ2-1, with D maybe TRBD2 (6 bases). Per germline, CDR1 MRHNA and CDR2 SNTAGT. This CDR3 contains 23 residues. Trimming took off 2 bases at V and 0 bases at J, with 32 bases between the two ends. The CDR3 here is CASSDPRAHTRGARRDSYNEQFF. In nucleotides, the CDR3 is TGTGCCAGCAGTGACCCCAGGGCCCACACCAGAGGCGCGAGGCGGGACTCCTACAATGAGCAGTTCTTC.

This clonotype has a count of ten or more. This chain joins TRBV7-9 and TRBJ2-1, with TRBD1 matching over 7 bases. The CDR3 length is 14 residues. Germline values: CDR1 SEHNR, CDR2 FQNEAQ (reference sequence). V dropped 3 bases and J dropped 9; count of bases not matched to a gene: 8. CDR3 residues: CASSFINRGTEQFF. CDR3 nucleotide sequence: TGTGCCAGCAGCTTTATAAACAGGGGAACTGAGCAGTTCTTC.

This clonotype was observed at least ten times. The chain employs TRBV7-9 and TRBJ2-7, with D hard to call. Trimming shortened V by 0 bases and J by 2 bases, and 8 bases separated the two germline ends. Germline V gene data show CDR1 as SEHNR and CDR2 as FQNEAQ (reference sequence). The CDR3 has 14 residues. The CDR3 nucleotides read TGTGCCAGCAGCTTAGCTCGAAATGCCTACGAGCAGTACTTC. Amino acids: CASSLARNAYEQYF.

As for this clonotype: This may come from a read error, since a much larger clone is one base off. The V and J genes are TRBV6-1 and TRBJ1-2; 8 nucleotides agree with TRBD1. The CDR3 spans 16 residues. Germline trimming cut 0 bases from V and 6 bases from J; bases unmatched to any gene: 9. Germline V gene lookup returns CDR1 MNHNS and CDR2 SASEGT. The CDR3 bases are TGTGCCAGCAGTGAAGCCCCCACCGGCAGGGGGCATGGCTACACCTTC. Protein product: CASSEAPTGRGHGYTF.